One and the same sample provided the 25 T cell receptor beta chains below, sequenced in a study of blood T cell repertoires in COVID-19. Sequencing used immunoSEQ multiplex PCR; TCRdb keeps in-frame clones, though not all of them. Of about 74,000 clones detected, roughly 90% appear once; the ten largest clones hold over 1.2%. Input material: peripheral blood. The receptor set was obtained from a man aged 50-60 years with acute or convalescent COVID-19.

The chain's CDR3 is CASSFLPGGRGSYNEQFF. CDR3 sequence (DNA): TGTGCCAGCAGCTTCCTTCCCGGGGGGAGGGGCTCCTACAATGAGCAGTTCTTC. The chain carries TRBV7-8 and TRBJ2-1, with 7 bases lining up with TRBD2. Germline CDR1 and CDR2: SGHVS and FQNEAQ. J lost 0 bases, V lost 3 bases, and 11 bases had no gene match. The CDR3 has 18 residues.

This clone was counted a single time. The rearrangement links TRBV6-5 to TRBJ2-7, with TRBD1 matching over 9 bases. Germline V gives CDR1 MNHEY, CDR2 SVGAGI. This CDR3 has 15 amino acids. The V gene end was trimmed by 4 bases and the J gene end by 3 bases; junction bases not matched to a gene: 7. CDR3 amino acids: CASSLSGTGNYEQYV. CDR3 sequence (DNA): TGTGCCAGCAGTTTGTCCGGGACAGGGAACTACGAGCAGTACGTC.

The rearrangement links TRBV6-5 to TRBJ2-3; D not certain. This CDR3 has 13 residues. V gave up 6 bases and J gave up 3 bases, with 10 bases separating them. Germline V lookup: CDR1 MNHEY, CDR2 SVGAGI. Here the CDR3 DNA reads TGTGCCAGCAGACATATAGCAACAGATACGCAGTATTTT. Translation: CASRHIATDTQYF.

The rearrangement joins TRBV20-1 to TRBJ2-7; D is unresolved. Trimming took 1 base from V and 6 from J, leaving 7 bases between them. The CDR3 extends over 11 amino acids. Germline loops: CDR1 DFQATT, CDR2 SNEGSKA (reference sequence). The chain's CDR3 is CSARGYSEQYV. The CDR3 DNA is TGCAGTGCTAGAGGGTACTCCGAGCAGTACGTC.

The V gene is TRBV28, the J gene TRBJ2-4; D might be TRBD2 (6 bases). With 3 bases removed from V and 2 bases from J, the gap between germline ends came to 11 bases. The CDR3 consists of 15 residues. In germline, CDR1 is MDHEN, CDR2 SYDVKM. The CDR3 reads CASSFWEASKNIQYF. Written as DNA, the CDR3 is TGTGCCAGCAGTTTTTGGGAGGCGTCCAAAAACATTCAGTACTTC.

This clone showed up just once. The chain links TRBV6-5 to TRBJ2-2; D is perhaps TRBD1 (6 bases). The germline V gene encodes CDR1 MNHEY and CDR2 SVGAGI. This CDR3 contains 15 residues. V was clipped by 6 bases and J by 4 bases, with 15 bases between them. CDR3 region: CASSPTGMGTGELFF. CDR3 DNA: TGTGCCAGCAGCCCAACAGGGATGGGCACCGGGGAGCTGTTTTTT.

The V call is TRBV7-2, the J call TRBJ1-2; the D gene is possibly TRBD1 (5 bases). Looked up from germline, CDR1 is SGHTA and CDR2 is FQGNSA. V was shortened by 3 bases and J by 8 bases, with 10 bases between the two germline ends. This CDR3 has 12 amino acids. The DNA for the CDR3 is TGTGCCAGCAGCTTCGGGGGTCACGGCTACACCTTC. This sequence encodes CASSFGGHGYTF.

The gene calls are TRBV6-5 and TRBJ1-6; D might be TRBD1 (5 bases). The CDR3 extends over 14 amino acids. Germline CDR1 is MNHEY and CDR2 is SVGAGI. V was pared by 6 bases and J by 7 bases, with 13 bases between. CDR3 bases: TGTGCCAGCAGACCCGAATACAGGAATTCACCCCTCCACTTT. Amino acid sequence: CASRPEYRNSPLHF.

V and J are TRBV6-5 and TRBJ1-5, with D possibly TRBD1 on 6 matching bases. V lost 6 bases and J 3 bases, leaving 12 bases between the germline ends. This CDR3 contains 14 residues. Germline lookup yields CDR1 MNHEY and CDR2 SVGAGI. This CDR3 is CASSPTGFNQPQHF. The CDR3 coding sequence is TGTGCCAGCAGCCCAACAGGGTTCAATCAGCCCCAGCATTTT.

The CDR3 DNA follows: TGTGCCAGCAGCCAAGACAAAGAAAAACTGTTTTTT. It is translated as CASSQDKEKLFF. V usage is TRBV3-1 (or the pseudogene TRBV3-2) and J usage is TRBJ1-4; no clear D gene. V gave up 0 bases and J gave up 8 bases, with 4 bases separating them. The CDR3 is made up of 12 amino acids. Germline-derived CDR1 and CDR2 are LGHDT and YNNKEL (reference sequence).

V is TRBV19 and J is TRBJ1-1; tentatively, D is TRBD1 (5 bases). CDR3 size: 15 residues. Germline lookup yields CDR1 LNHDA and CDR2 SQIVND (reference sequence). V dropped 4 bases and J dropped 5 bases, with 17 bases sitting between them. CDR3 nucleotides: TGTGCCAGTAGTACCTTCCCGCCAGGGAAAACTGAAGCTTTCTTT. This sequence encodes CASSTFPPGKTEAFF.

The chain carries TRBV27 and TRBJ2-5, with 8 bases matching TRBD1. Germline-derived CDR1 and CDR2 are MNHEY and SMNVEV (reference sequence). The junction had 5 bases not matched to a gene; V was cut back by 5 bases and J by 0 bases. The CDR3 length is 15 residues. CDR3 DNA sequence: TGTGCCAGCAGTACCTGGACAGGGAACCAAGAGACCCAGTACTTC. This gives the protein CASSTWTGNQETQYF.

The J gene is TRBJ1-4, the V gene TRBV30; D not resolved. The germline CDR1 and CDR2 sequences are GTSNPN and SVGIG (reference sequence). Trimming left V 8 bases short and J 0 bases short, with 7 bases between. The CDR3 has 12 amino acids. The CDR3: CALGATNEKLFF. Here the CDR3 DNA reads TGTGCCCTAGGCGCAACTAATGAAAAACTGTTTTTT.

The V and J genes are TRBV6-6 and TRBJ1-5, with D maybe TRBD1 (6 bases). The V end lost 6 bases, the J end lost 2 bases, and 14 bases lay between the germline ends. This CDR3 is built from 15 residues. Germline CDR1 reads MNHNY; CDR2 reads SVGAGI (reference sequence). CDR3 bases: TGTGCCAGCAGCACACAGGGAAAGGGCAATCAGCCCCAGCATTTT. This translates into CASSTQGKGNQPQHF.

CDR3 coding DNA: TGTGCCAGCAGTTATTCACAGGGGGCGCAGTACGAGCAGTACGTC. Protein sequence: CASSYSQGAQYEQYV. V usage is TRBV6-6 and J usage is TRBJ2-7; 9 bases map to TRBD1. CDR3 length: 15 amino acids. With V trimmed by 3 bases and J by 4 bases, 7 bases remained unmatched. CDR1 is MNHNY and CDR2 is SVGAGI in the germline V gene (reference sequence).

The chain recombines TRBV18 with TRBJ2-7; 11 nucleotides align to TRBD1. The CDR3 spans 15 residues. In germline, CDR1 is KGHSH, CDR2 LQKENI. The V and J ends lost 4 bases and 0 bases, in that order; junction bases with no gene match: 2. CDR3 residues: CASSLGQGGSYEQYF. In nucleotides, the CDR3 is TGTGCCAGCTCACTGGGACAGGGGGGCTCCTACGAGCAGTACTTC.

The V call is TRBV6-5, the J call TRBJ1-1, with D unresolved. The germline CDR1 and CDR2 sequences are MNHEY and SVGAGI. There are 15 residues in the CDR3. The V gene lost 0 bases and the J gene lost 0 bases, with 8 bases spanning the gap. CDR3 nucleotides: TGTGCCAGCAGTTACTCGAAGCTCATGAACACTGAAGCTTTCTTT. Translating it yields CASSYSKLMNTEAFF.

The V call is TRBV3-1 (or the pseudogene TRBV3-2), the J call TRBJ2-5; the match to TRBD2 covers 10 bases. The CDR3 length is 16 residues. V was pared by 8 bases and J by 5 bases, with 14 bases of the junction left unmatched. Germline V gene data show CDR1 as LGHDT and CDR2 as YNNKEL (reference sequence). CDR3 residues: CASAQEGSGRHETQYF. DNA for the CDR3: TGTGCCAGCGCCCAAGAGGGTAGCGGGAGGCATGAGACCCAGTACTTC.

The gene calls are TRBV7-9 and TRBJ2-7; maybe TRBD2 (5 bases). Per the germline V gene, CDR1 is SEHNR and CDR2 is FQNEAQ (reference sequence). There are 14 residues in the CDR3. V lost 0 bases and J 2 bases, leaving 8 bases between the germline ends. The CDR3 reads CASSLAGVPYEQYF. CDR3 sequence (DNA): TGTGCCAGCAGCTTAGCGGGAGTTCCCTACGAGCAGTACTTC.

This chain joins TRBV9 and TRBJ2-1, with TRBD2 matching 13 bases. Germline CDR1 is SGDLS and CDR2 is YYNGEE. Unmatched junction bases numbered 1, after V lost 3 bases and J lost 4 bases. The CDR3 is 15 amino acids. CDR3 sequence reads: CASSGGLAGYNEQFF. For the CDR3, the DNA is TGTGCCAGCAGCGGGGGACTAGCGGGGTACAATGAGCAGTTCTTC.

The chain has TRBV10-3 and TRBJ2-5; tentative D call: TRBD2 (6 bases). The CDR3 loop spans 16 amino acids. Germline V CDR1 and CDR2: ENHRY, SYGVKD. The V end was cut by 0 bases, the J end by 7 bases, with 18 bases between. The CDR3 region has the DNA TGTGCCATCAGTGAGTCTTTAGCGGTGTTTTCTGGGACCCAGTACTTC. Its protein product is CAISESLAVFSGTQYF.

The table lists this clone with a count of one. V gene TRBV18 combines with J gene TRBJ2-7, with TRBD1 matching 9 bases. With 6 bases clipped from V and 3 bases from J, the junction kept 6 bases outside the gene matches. Germline loops: CDR1 KGHSH, CDR2 LQKENI. This CDR3 is built from 14 residues. CDR3 region: CASSGQGTFYEQYV. DNA of the CDR3: TGTGCCAGCTCCGGACAGGGGACGTTCTACGAGCAGTACGTC.

This chain links TRBV2 with TRBJ2-1, with 13 bases lining up with TRBD2. The CDR3 extends over 18 amino acids. V shed 4 bases and J 0 bases; nucleotides not matched to a gene: 6. Germline assignment: CDR1 SNHLY and CDR2 FYNNEI. CDR3 amino acids: CASSGGLAGLSSYNEQFF. CDR3 coding DNA: TGTGCCAGCAGTGGGGGACTAGCGGGACTTAGCTCCTACAATGAGCAGTTCTTC.

The chain is built from TRBV29-1 and TRBJ1-4; a weak D match, TRBD1 (5 bases). The germline V gene encodes CDR1 SQVTM and CDR2 ANQGSEA. CDR3 length: 14 amino acids. Trimming stripped 4 bases from V and 8 bases from J, with 17 bases between. The CDR3 sequence is CSVAVTGFREKLFF. CDR3 DNA: TGCAGCGTTGCCGTAACAGGTTTTCGGGAAAAACTGTTTTTT.

This chain connects TRBV27 to TRBJ2-1; 8 positions match TRBD2. CDR3 length: 15 residues. From germline, CDR1 is MNHEY and CDR2 SMNVEV (reference sequence). With 6 bases clipped from V and 0 bases from J, the junction kept 4 bases outside the gene matches. The CDR3: CASRAGAVSYNEQFF. The CDR3 DNA follows: TGTGCCAGCAGAGCGGGGGCAGTCTCCTACAATGAGCAGTTCTTC.